Presented here are 27 T cell receptor beta chains from one specimen sequenced in a study of metastatic and nonmetastatic thyroid tumors. Through MiXCR, TCRdb re-clonotyped the PCR reads. The sample holds roughly 93,000 clones; roughly 13% are singletons and the top ten take about 11%. Thyroid surgery took place with no prior treatment in any patient. Input material: blood. These TCRs come from a female donor with papillary thyroid cancer or a benign thyroid nodule (not recorded which). Some clones in this sample may be carry-over from other donors' samples.

This clone was counted at least ten times. The rearrangement uses TRBV9 and TRBJ2-7; D is unclear. CDR3 size: 15 residues. Trimming cost V 0 bases and J 4 bases, with 14 bases left between them. CDR1 and CDR2 (germline): SGDLS, YYNGEE. CDR3 sequence reads: CASSVGVDQDYEQYF. CDR3 DNA: TGTGCCAGCAGCGTAGGAGTCGACCAGGATTACGAGCAGTACTTC.

This clone has at least ten counts. The J gene is TRBJ2-1, the V gene TRBV27, with a tentative D call TRBD2 (5 bases). The CDR3 is 15 amino acids. V lost 5 bases, J lost 5 bases, and 16 bases lay in between. Germline CDR1 and CDR2: MNHEY and SMNVEV (reference sequence). This CDR3 is CASSLWWGADNEQFF. CDR3 sequence (DNA): TGTGCCAGCAGTCTGTGGTGGGGAGCCGACAATGAGCAGTTCTTC.

This clone was seen ten or more times. The genes are TRBV6-1 and TRBJ1-5; D ambiguous. CDR1 MNHNS and CDR2 SASEGT come from the germline V gene. V lost 10 bases, J lost 4 bases, and 17 bases lay in between. CDR3 size: 14 residues. The CDR3 nucleotides read TGTGCCACCGCCGGACCAGTCGAGAATCAGCCCCAGCATTTT. Amino acid sequence: CATAGPVENQPQHF.

This clone was seen repeatedly, ten times or more. The chain uses TRBV11-2 and TRBJ1-1; tentatively, D is TRBD1 (6 bases). This CDR3 contains 17 residues. V was shortened by 6 bases and J by 1 base, with 21 bases between the two germline ends. Germline V gene sequence: CDR1 SGHAT, CDR2 FQNNGV. The CDR3 sequence: CASSHGQRSKGNTEAFF. CDR3 DNA sequence: TGTGCCAGCAGTCATGGACAGAGGAGCAAGGGGAACACTGAAGCTTTCTTT. Using reference TRBV11-2 and TRBJ1-1 for the parts outside the CDR3, the full variable domain is EAGVAQSPRYKIIEKRQSVAFWCNPISGHATLYWYQQILGQGPKLLIQFQNNGVVDDSQLPKDRFSAERLKGVDSTLKIQPAKLEDSAVYLCASSHGQRSKGNTEAFFGQGTRLTVV.

This clone was detected ten times or more. The CDR3 loop reads CASSLRGPPSYEQYF. The DNA of the CDR3 is TGTGCCAGCAGCCTCCGGGGACCGCCCTCCTACGAGCAGTACTTC. The chain couples TRBV13 to TRBJ2-7; TRBD1 or TRBD2 may be the D gene (5 bases each). Germline assignment: CDR1 PRHDT and CDR2 FYEKMQ (reference sequence). The CDR3 runs 15 residues. Trimming shortened V by 5 bases and J by 0 bases, and 14 bases separated the two germline ends.

This clone was picked up many times. The chain recombines TRBV13 with TRBJ1-2, with a weak D call TRBD1 (6 bases). The germline V gene encodes CDR1 PRHDT and CDR2 FYEKMQ (reference sequence). The V end lost 1 base, the J end lost 4 bases, and 13 bases lay between the germline ends. This CDR3 is 15 amino acids long. Written as DNA, the CDR3 is TGTGCCAGCAGCTTAGTAGGGGGTCGGGGCTATGGCTACACCTTC. Protein: CASSLVGGRGYGYTF.

This clone came up many times. The V call is TRBV28, the J call TRBJ1-3; unclear D gene. This CDR3 has 14 residues. The germline CDR1 and CDR2 sequences are MDHEN and SYDVKM. The V gene lost 8 bases and the J gene lost 0 bases, with 11 bases spanning the gap. The CDR3 protein is CASAPPGSGNTIYF. The CDR3 DNA follows: TGTGCCAGCGCCCCCCCAGGCTCTGGAAACACCATATATTTT.

This clone was observed many times. The chain combines TRBV4-3 with TRBJ2-2; no firm D call. The V end was cut by 0 bases, the J end by 5 bases, with 7 bases between. CDR3 length: 14 amino acids. Germline CDR1 LGHNA, CDR2 YSLEER. This CDR3 reads CASSQDYRTGELFF. The CDR3 nucleotides are TGCGCCAGCAGCCAAGATTATAGGACCGGGGAGCTGTTTTTT.

This clone was seen at least ten times. The V gene is TRBV7-9, the J gene TRBJ2-1; 10 bases match TRBD2. The germline CDR1 and CDR2 sequences are SEHNR and FQNEAQ (reference sequence). Trimming cost V 5 bases and J 2 bases; bases outside gene matches: 9. The CDR3 totals 17 residues. The CDR3 DNA reads as TGTGCCAGCAGCCCAGGGGGCCTAGCGGGAGCCTACAATGAGCAGTTCTTC. It is translated as CASSPGGLAGAYNEQFF.

This clone was seen many times. J is TRBJ2-3 and V is TRBV4-2; TRBD2 might be the D (7 bases). The CDR3 totals 15 residues. V dropped 0 bases and J dropped 6 bases, with 13 bases sitting between them. Germline loops: CDR1 LGHNA, CDR2 YNFKEQ. CDR3 in amino acids: CASSQELARGDTQYF. DNA of the CDR3: TGTGCCAGCAGCCAAGAACTAGCGAGGGGGGATACGCAGTATTTT.

This clone was observed many times. The chain employs TRBV7-9 and TRBJ2-5; 10 nucleotides match TRBD1. Unmatched junction bases numbered 10, after V lost 5 bases and J lost 7 bases. In germline, CDR1 is SEHNR, CDR2 FQNEAQ (reference sequence). The CDR3 spans 15 residues. The CDR3 DNA reads TGTGCCAGCAGCCCTTCCGGGACAGGGGTTGGGACCCAGTACTTC. Encoded protein: CASSPSGTGVGTQYF.

This clone appeared many times. This sequence joins TRBV27 and TRBJ2-1, with 7 bases lining up with TRBD2. This CDR3 spans 16 amino acids. Trimming cost V 6 bases and J 6 bases; bases outside gene matches: 14. Germline V gene data show CDR1 as MNHEY and CDR2 as SMNVEV (reference sequence). CDR3 nucleotide sequence: TGTGCCAGCAGATCTGGCGGGAGAATCAGGAGCAATGAGCAGTTCTTC. Its protein product is CASRSGGRIRSNEQFF.

For this clone: A read error may account for a junction end that differs from germline. The chain links TRBV7-2 to TRBJ2-4; TRBD2 matches 7 bases. Germline CDR1 is SGHTA and CDR2 is FQGNSA. This CDR3 comprises 16 residues. The CDR3 DNA sequence: TGTGCCAACAGCTTAGGGTCGTCTAGCGGAACAAAAATTCAGTACTTC. It codes for CANSLGSSSGTKIQYF.

This clone was picked up many times. This chain links TRBV6-2 or TRBV6-3 with TRBJ2-7, with 11 bases identical to TRBD2. CDR1 and CDR2 (germline): MNHEY, SVGEGT. The CDR3 covers 15 residues. After removal of 5 bases from V and 1 base from J, the junction contained 4 bases not matched to a gene. The CDR3 sequence: CASSQLAGASYEQYF. As DNA, the CDR3 is TGTGCCAGCAGTCAACTAGCGGGAGCATCCTACGAGCAGTACTTC.

This clone was counted many times. The rearrangement links TRBV7-9 to TRBJ2-7, with 7 bases aligning to TRBD2. Looked up from germline, CDR1 is SEHNR and CDR2 is FQNEAQ (reference sequence). V shed 1 base, J shed 6 bases, and the junction held 9 bases outside the gene matches. The CDR3 extends over 15 amino acids. The CDR3 nucleotides read TGTGCCAGCAGCTTAGGGGCGGGAGTGCAAGGCGAGCAGTACTTC. Amino acid sequence: CASSLGAGVQGEQYF.

This clone has just a few counts. The rearrangement links TRBV6-4 to TRBJ2-1; possible D gene TRBD2, 6 bases. Germline CDR1 is MRHNA and CDR2 is SNTAGT. There are 16 residues in the CDR3. Trimming stripped 0 bases from V and 4 bases from J, with 13 bases between. DNA of the CDR3: TGTGCCAGCAGTGACTCCCCTTCCGCGGGATACAATGAGCAGTTCTTC. It encodes CASSDSPSAGYNEQFF.

This clone was seen repeatedly, ten times or more. The chain uses TRBV5-5 and TRBJ2-1; D unresolved. V lost 0 bases to trimming and J lost 1 base, with 2 bases between them. This CDR3 contains 13 residues. CDR1 SGHKS and CDR2 YYEKEE come from the germline V gene (reference sequence). The CDR3 loop is CASSLASYNEQFF. CDR3 sequence (DNA): TGTGCCAGCAGCTTGGCGTCCTACAATGAGCAGTTCTTC.

This clone was seen ten or more times. Written as DNA, the CDR3 is TGTGCCAGCAGTCTGACACAGGGGGCGGTCCCCTACGAGCAGTACTTC. Translating gives CASSLTQGAVPYEQYF. J is TRBJ2-7 and V is TRBV6-2 or TRBV6-3, with TRBD1 identical over 9 bases. The V and J ends lost 5 bases and 2 bases, in that order; junction bases with no gene match: 10. The CDR3 extends over 16 amino acids. The germline CDR1 and CDR2 sequences are MNHEY and SVGEGT.

This clone was observed a handful of times. This chain joins TRBV6-1 and TRBJ1-1; no definite D call. The germline CDR1 and CDR2 sequences are MNHNS and SASEGT. The CDR3 spans 14 residues. V was cut by 0 bases and J by 2 bases, with 7 bases left in between. CDR3 loop: CASSEAGANTEAFF. CDR3 in DNA: TGTGCCAGCAGTGAAGCGGGCGCTAACACTGAAGCTTTCTTT.

This clone was counted at least ten times. This sequence joins TRBV6-5 and TRBJ2-2, with TRBD2 as a possible D gene (5 bases). CDR3 length: 15 amino acids. Germline V gene data show CDR1 as MNHEY and CDR2 as SVGAGI. V lost 2 bases and J 3 bases, leaving 10 bases between the germline ends. CDR3 coding DNA: TGTGCCAGCAGTTACGGTGTCGGGGACACCGGGGAGCTGTTTTTT. It is translated as CASSYGVGDTGELFF.

The sample holds many counts of this clone. This CDR3 reads CASSLRRTNYGYTF. CDR3 DNA sequence: TGTGCCAGCAGTTTACGGCGGACGAACTATGGCTACACCTTC. The rearrangement links TRBV6-2 or TRBV6-3 to TRBJ1-2; D is unclear. The V end was cut by 4 bases, the J end by 2 bases, with 11 bases between. The length of the CDR3 is 14 residues. Germline-derived CDR1 and CDR2 are MNHEY and SVGEGT.

This clone showed up many times. A much larger clonotype is one base distant, so this may be a read error. The J gene is TRBJ1-3, the V gene TRBV6-1; 7 nucleotides line up with TRBD1. V shed 3 bases, J shed 3 bases, and the junction held 5 bases outside the gene matches. CDR1 MNHNS and CDR2 SASEGT come from the germline V gene. This CDR3 region has 15 residues. This CDR3 is CASSERQGIGNTIYF. Here the CDR3 DNA reads TGTGCCAGCAGTGAGAGACAGGGTATTGGAAACACCATATATTTT.

This clone was seen at least ten times. The genes are TRBV18 and TRBJ1-1, with 8 nucleotides matching TRBD1. Trimming cost V 4 bases and J 3 bases; bases outside gene matches: 7. The CDR3 spans 15 residues. The germline gives CDR1 KGHSH, CDR2 LQKENI. The CDR3 loop is CASSLKQGVDTEAFF. The CDR3 nucleotides read TGTGCCAGCTCACTAAAACAGGGGGTAGACACTGAAGCTTTCTTT.

V and J are TRBV2 and TRBJ1-6; D ambiguous. The CDR3 length is 16 residues. Per the germline V gene, CDR1 is SNHLY and CDR2 is FYNNEI. V was trimmed by 6 bases and J by 2 bases, leaving 14 bases between them. CDR3 coding DNA: TGTGCCAGCAGCGCAGACTCGGGAGCCTATAATTCACCCCTCCACTTT. This codes for CASSADSGAYNSPLHF.

This clone was observed at least ten times. J is TRBJ1-2 and V is TRBV7-8; D possibly corresponds to TRBD1 (5 bases). Germline assignment: CDR1 SGHVS and CDR2 FQNEAQ. Deletions cut 5 bases from V and 0 bases from J, with 10 bases between. The length of the CDR3 is 14 residues. This CDR3 reads CASSPGTANYGYTF. For the CDR3, the DNA is TGTGCCAGCAGCCCCGGGACGGCTAACTATGGCTACACCTTC.

As to this clone: This may be a read error, as it is one base from a much larger clone. This chain connects TRBV5-6 to TRBJ2-5; 9 positions agree with TRBD1. The CDR3 is made up of 15 amino acids. After removal of 2 bases from V and 8 bases from J, the junction contained 10 bases not matched to a gene. In germline, CDR1 is SGHDT, CDR2 YYEEEE. This CDR3 is CASSFRTGVGDTQYF. The CDR3 DNA sequence: TGTGCCAGCAGCTTTCGGACAGGGGTCGGGGATACCCAGTACTTC.

This clone was seen at least ten times. The chain is built from TRBV7-8 and TRBJ2-1; TRBD2 aligns across 7 bases. Trimming removed 9 bases from V and 1 base from J; junction bases left unmatched: 9. The CDR3 runs 15 residues. Germline V gives CDR1 SGHVS, CDR2 FQNEAQ. The CDR3 loop reads CASNQEGGSYNEQFF. CDR3 nucleotides: TGTGCCAGTAACCAGGAGGGAGGGTCCTACAATGAGCAGTTCTTC.